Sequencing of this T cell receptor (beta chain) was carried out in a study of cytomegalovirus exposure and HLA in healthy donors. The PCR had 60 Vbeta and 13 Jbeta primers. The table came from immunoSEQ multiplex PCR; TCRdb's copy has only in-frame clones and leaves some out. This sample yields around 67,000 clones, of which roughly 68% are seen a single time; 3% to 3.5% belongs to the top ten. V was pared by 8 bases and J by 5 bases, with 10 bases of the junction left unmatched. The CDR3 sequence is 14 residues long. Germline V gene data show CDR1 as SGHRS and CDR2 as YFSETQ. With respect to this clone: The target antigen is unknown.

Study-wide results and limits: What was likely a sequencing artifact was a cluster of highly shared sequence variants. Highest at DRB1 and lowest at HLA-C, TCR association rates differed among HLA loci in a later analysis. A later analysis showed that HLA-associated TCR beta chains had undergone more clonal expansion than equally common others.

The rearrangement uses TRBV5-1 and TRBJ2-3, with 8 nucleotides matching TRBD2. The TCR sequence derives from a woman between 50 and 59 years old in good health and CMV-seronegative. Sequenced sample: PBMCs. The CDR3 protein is CASTSGPQEDTQYF. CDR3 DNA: TGCGCCAGTACTAGCGGCCCTCAAGAAGATACGCAGTATTTT. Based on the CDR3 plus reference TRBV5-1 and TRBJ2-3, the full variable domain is KAGVTQTPRYLIKTRGQQVTLSCSPISGHRSVSWYQQTPGQGLQFLFEYFSETQRNKGNFPGRFSGRQFSNSRSEMNVSTLELGDSALYLCASTSGPQEDTQYFGPGTRLTVL.